These T cell receptor beta chains were read from a single sample in a study of shared clonotypes between healthy human individuals. TCRdb keeps only in-frame clones here, not all; method: immunoSEQ multiplex PCR. The sample shows roughly 1,600,000 clones, approximately 98.5% of them seen only once. Sequenced sample: naive CD4+ T cells sorted from blood. These receptors were taken from a man aged 25-40 years in good health. The CDR3 runs from the conserved cysteine through the conserved F or W. Each record gives: J gene, D gene, clone size, V gene, CDR3 protein, CDR3 DNA. A D gene is named only where the DNA matches it firmly. Rows give clone size only sometimes, using once, few, many, or a class for an expanded clone.

J: TRBJ1-1; D: -; size: once; V: TRBV5-1; CDR3: CASSSDSTEAFF; DNA: TGCGCCAGCAGCTCGGACAGCACTGAAGCTTTCTTT
J: TRBJ2-3; D: -; size: -; V: TRBV15; CDR3: CATSRDPEDTQYF; DNA: TGTGCCACCAGCAGAGACCCTGAAGATACGCAGTATTTT
J: TRBJ2-7; D: -; size: -; V: TRBV7-9; CDR3: CASSPTFGALSSYEQYF; DNA: TGTGCCAGCAGCCCGACCTTTGGAGCCCTGAGCTCCTACGAGCAGTACTTC
J: TRBJ2-7; D: -; size: -; V: TRBV5-1; CDR3: CASSLDVSSYEQYF; DNA: TGCGCCAGCAGCTTGGACGTTAGCTCCTACGAGCAGTACTTC
J: TRBJ1-4; D: -; size: -; V: TRBV6-7; CDR3: CASSYGTGGRDGKLFF; DNA: TGTGCCAGCAGTTACGGGACGGGGGGTAGGGATGGAAAACTGTTTTTT
J: TRBJ2-5; D: -; size: -; V: TRBV27; CDR3: CASSLSGAFIGETQYF; DNA: TGTGCCAGCAGTTTATCAGGAGCCTTCATAGGGGAGACCCAGTACTTC
J: TRBJ2-5; D: -; size: -; V: TRBV11-3; CDR3: CASSVGSQETQYF; DNA: TGTGCCAGCAGCGTTGGGAGCCAAGAGACCCAGTACTTC
J: TRBJ1-1; D: -; size: -; V: TRBV25-1; CDR3: CASREGLNTEAFF; DNA: TGTGCCAGCAGAGAAGGTTTGAACACTGAAGCTTTCTTT
J: TRBJ2-1; D: -; size: -; V: TRBV5-4; CDR3: CASSWGGDPNNEQFF; DNA: TGTGCCAGCAGCTGGGGCGGCGACCCTAACAATGAGCAGTTCTTC
J: TRBJ2-1; D: -; size: -; V: TRBV5-1; CDR3: CASCALLGSYNEQFF; DNA: TGCGCCAGCTGCGCCTTGCTGGGTTCCTACAATGAGCAGTTCTTC
J: TRBJ2-1; D: -; size: -; V: TRBV5-1; CDR3: CASSPGAGMNEQFF; DNA: TGCGCCAGCAGCCCCGGGGCAGGGATGAATGAGCAGTTCTTC
J: TRBJ2-5; D: -; size: -; V: TRBV19; CDR3: CASSLRNQETQYF; DNA: TGTGCCAGTAGTCTGCGGAACCAAGAGACCCAGTACTTC
J: TRBJ2-7; D: -; size: -; V: TRBV11-3; CDR3: CASSHGAGEQYF; DNA: TGTGCCAGCAGTCACGGGGCCGGTGAGCAGTACTTC
J: TRBJ2-3; D: TRBD2; size: -; V: TRBV5-4; CDR3: CASSPTSGNRADTQYF; DNA: TGTGCCAGCAGCCCAACTAGCGGGAATCGAGCAGATACGCAGTATTTT
J: TRBJ1-3; D: -; size: once; V: TRBV6-6; CDR3: CASSPLGSGNTIYF; DNA: TGTGCCAGCAGTCCCCTGGGCTCTGGAAACACCATATATTTT
J: TRBJ2-1; D: -; size: -; V: TRBV5-4; CDR3: CASSLGRTSYNEQFF; DNA: TGTGCCAGCAGCTTGGGGCGGACCTCCTACAATGAGCAGTTCTTC
J: TRBJ2-2; D: -; size: few; V: TRBV5-4; CDR3: CASSGGGTHTGELFF; DNA: TGTGCCAGCAGCGGGGGCGGGACCCACACCGGGGAGCTGTTTTTT
J: TRBJ1-2; D: TRBD1; size: -; V: TRBV4-1; CDR3: CASSRQGAPSYGYTF; DNA: TGCGCCAGCAGCCGGCAGGGGGCCCCCAGCTATGGCTACACCTTC
J: TRBJ2-7; D: TRBD1; size: -; V: TRBV5-4; CDR3: CASSRDRDYEWQYF; DNA: TGTGCCAGCAGCCGGGACAGGGATTACGAGTGGCAGTACTTC
J: TRBJ1-3; D: -; size: -; V: TRBV28; CDR3: CASSAGTSGGNTIYF; DNA: TGTGCCAGCAGTGCAGGTACTTCGGGAGGAAACACCATATATTTT
J: TRBJ1-1; D: -; size: -; V: TRBV29-1; CDR3: CSVAGTEAFF; DNA: TGCAGCGTTGCCGGGACTGAAGCTTTCTTT
J: TRBJ2-3; D: TRBD2; size: -; V: TRBV11-2; CDR3: CASSLGLPYGTDTQYF; DNA: TGTGCCAGCAGCCTGGGACTACCATATGGCACAGATACGCAGTATTTT
J: TRBJ2-5; D: -; size: -; V: TRBV11-3; CDR3: CASSPGEVQGQETQYF; DNA: TGTGCCAGCAGCCCCGGCGAGGTGCAGGGGCAAGAGACCCAGTACTTC
J: TRBJ1-1; D: -; size: -; V: TRBV10-3; CDR3: CAISTGTTNTEAFF; DNA: TGTGCCATCAGCACCGGGACAACGAACACTGAAGCTTTCTTT
J: TRBJ1-1; D: -; size: -; V: TRBV18; CDR3: CASSPRAGADTEAFF; DNA: TGTGCCAGCTCACCACGTGCGGGGGCGGACACTGAAGCTTTCTTT
J: TRBJ2-3; D: TRBD2; size: -; V: TRBV10-1; CDR3: CASSEGAGGRVDTQYF; DNA: TGCGCCAGCAGTGAGGGAGCGGGAGGAAGGGTAGATACGCAGTATTTT
J: TRBJ1-3; D: -; size: -; V: TRBV18; CDR3: CASSPQRKGVSGNTIYF; DNA: TGTGCCAGCTCACCACAAAGAAAGGGTGTCTCTGGAAACACCATATATTTT
J: TRBJ2-7; D: -; size: -; V: TRBV7-9; CDR3: CASSLETGNSYEQYF; DNA: TGTGCCAGCAGCTTAGAAACAGGGAATTCCTACGAGCAGTACTTC
J: TRBJ2-3; D: TRBD2; size: -; V: TRBV5-1; CDR3: CASSLSLAGGMGPDTQYF; DNA: TGCGCCAGCAGCTTGTCACTAGCGGGAGGAATGGGGCCAGATACGCAGTATTTT
J: TRBJ2-1; D: -; size: -; V: TRBV19; CDR3: CASSILPWGENYNEQFF; DNA: TGTGCCAGTAGTATTCTTCCTTGGGGGGAAAACTACAATGAGCAGTTCTTC
J: TRBJ2-7; D: -; size: -; V: TRBV13; CDR3: CASSLGLEQGFPYEQYF; DNA: TGTGCCAGCAGCTTAGGCCTCGAACAGGGATTTCCCTACGAGCAGTACTTC
J: TRBJ2-7; D: TRBD2; size: -; V: TRBV5-1; CDR3: CASSFETSGAGEQYF; DNA: TGCGCCAGCAGCTTCGAGACTAGCGGGGCGGGAGAGCAGTACTTC
J: TRBJ1-1; D: TRBD1; size: -; V: TRBV10-2; CDR3: CASSDWDRLNTEAFF; DNA: TGCGCCAGCAGTGATTGGGACAGGTTGAACACTGAAGCTTTCTTT
J: TRBJ2-1; D: -; size: -; V: TRBV9; CDR3: CASSVATGVGERHNEQFF; DNA: TGTGCCAGCAGCGTAGCTACTGGGGTGGGGGAGCGGCACAATGAGCAGTTCTTC
J: TRBJ2-2; D: -; size: -; V: TRBV29-1; CDR3: CSVLTGNTGELFF; DNA: TGCAGCGTATTGACGGGGAACACCGGGGAGCTGTTTTTT
J: TRBJ2-1; D: -; size: -; V: TRBV11-2; CDR3: CASSLGSTTPSEQFF; DNA: TGTGCCAGCAGCTTAGGTTCGACCACGCCTAGTGAGCAGTTCTTC
J: TRBJ1-1; D: -; size: -; V: TRBV28; CDR3: CASTRLGRINTEAFF; DNA: TGTGCCAGCACCCGTTTGGGACGGATAAACACTGAAGCTTTCTTT
J: TRBJ1-2; D: -; size: -; V: TRBV5-4; CDR3: CASSLAGLANYGYTF; DNA: TGTGCCAGCAGCTTGGCGGGGCTGGCTAACTATGGCTACACCTTC
J: TRBJ2-1; D: -; size: -; V: TRBV6-6; CDR3: CASSYFSGAEQFF; DNA: TGTGCCAGCAGTTATTTTTCGGGAGCTGAGCAGTTCTTC
J: TRBJ2-2; D: TRBD2; size: once; V: TRBV5-1; CDR3: CASSSGTSTPGELFF; DNA: TGCGCCAGCAGCTCCGGGACTAGTACCCCCGGGGAGCTGTTTTTT
J: TRBJ2-3; D: -; size: -; V: TRBV11-3; CDR3: CASSLGPNTDTQYF; DNA: TGTGCCAGCAGCTTGGGACCCAACACAGATACGCAGTATTTT
J: TRBJ2-1; D: TRBD2; size: -; V: TRBV4-3; CDR3: CASSQEHIAGGPLSSYNEQFF; DNA: TGCGCCAGCAGCCAAGAACATATAGCGGGAGGGCCGTTGAGCTCCTACAATGAGCAGTTCTTC
J: TRBJ1-4; D: -; size: once; V: TRBV28; CDR3: CASSLSFATNEKLFF; DNA: TGTGCCAGCAGTTTATCGTTTGCAACTAATGAAAAACTGTTTTTT
J: TRBJ1-4; D: TRBD1; size: -; V: TRBV4-1; CDR3: CASSQNRDRNEKLFF; DNA: TGCGCCAGCAGCCAGAACCGGGACAGAAATGAAAAACTGTTTTTT
J: TRBJ2-7; D: TRBD2; size: -; V: TRBV5-6; CDR3: CASSWTSGIESSYEQYF; DNA: TGTGCCAGCAGCTGGACTAGCGGGATAGAATCTTCGTACGAGCAGTACTTC
J: TRBJ1-1; D: -; size: -; V: TRBV19; CDR3: CASSNAFLTGNTEAFF; DNA: TGTGCCAGTAGTAACGCGTTCCTGACAGGGAACACTGAAGCTTTCTTT
J: TRBJ2-7; D: -; size: -; V: TRBV27; CDR3: CASSLVLFSYEQYF; DNA: TGTGCCAGCAGTTTAGTTCTATTCTCCTACGAGCAGTACTTC
J: TRBJ2-4; D: -; size: -; V: TRBV11-2; CDR3: CASTPERGAKNIQYF; DNA: TGTGCCAGCACCCCGGAACGGGGAGCCAAAAACATTCAGTACTTC
J: TRBJ2-5; D: -; size: -; V: TRBV18; CDR3: CASSPLIGRGETQYF; DNA: TGTGCCAGCTCACCACTAATCGGGAGAGGCGAGACCCAGTACTTC
J: TRBJ2-1; D: TRBD2; size: -; V: TRBV11-2; CDR3: CASSLLAGGFNEQFF; DNA: TGTGCCAGCTCACTCCTAGCGGGAGGGTTCAATGAGCAGTTCTTC
J: TRBJ2-6; D: -; size: -; V: TRBV30; CDR3: CAWAFSGANVLTF; DNA: TGTGCCTGGGCGTTCTCTGGGGCCAACGTCCTGACTTTC
J: TRBJ2-7; D: -; size: -; V: TRBV7-9; CDR3: CASSLDLGAEQYF; DNA: TGTGCCAGCAGCTTAGATTTGGGGGCCGAGCAGTACTTC
J: TRBJ1-1; D: -; size: -; V: TRBV18; CDR3: CASSPPGTPMNTEAFF; DNA: TGTGCCAGCTCACCACCGGGGACTCCAATGAACACTGAAGCTTTCTTT
J: TRBJ2-3; D: -; size: -; V: TRBV9; CDR3: CASSVSVDTQYF; DNA: TGTGCCAGCAGCGTAAGTGTGGATACGCAGTATTTT
J: TRBJ2-3; D: -; size: -; V: TRBV11-2; CDR3: CASSFSFGTPVTDTQYF; DNA: TGTGCCAGCAGCTTTAGCTTCGGGACTCCTGTGACAGATACGCAGTATTTT